This TCR beta chain was documented in a study of T cells in Graves' hyperthyroidism and ophthalmopathy. Findings and caveats of the study: Before onset, ophthalmopathy was predicted by the model a median approximately 6.6 months earlier.

Amplified TCR beta CDR3 regions derived from RNA transcripts. A set of HTBI primers served as the primers for a first-round RT-PCR of the TCR CDR3. TCRdb fed the multiplex PCR reads into MiXCR, producing one record per CDR3 protein. The profile shows more than 150,000 distinct CDR3 sequences, approximately 17% of them singletons. Trimming pared 7 bases from V and 4 bases from J, leaving 7 bases between. The CDR3 has 10 residues. Per germline, CDR1 SQVTM and CDR2 ANQGSEA. In regard to this clonotype: Its target is not known.

Absence of ophthalmopathy progression within 18 months defined stable Graves' hyperthyroidism. Criteria for exclusion of patients were uncontrolled infection, other autoimmune disease, pregnancy or lactation. The TCR originated in a woman aged 50 to 60 with Graves' hyperthyroidism. The chain joins TRBV29-1 to TRBJ2-5; no clear D. The sequenced sample consisted of blood. The CDR3 DNA follows: TGCAGCGGTGGTGGAGAGACCCAGTACTTC. Residues: CSGGGETQYF.